This passage covers 18 T cell receptor beta chains from one sample sequenced in a study of long-term antiretroviral therapy in people with HIV. The assay used was immunoSEQ (version v3.0), run at survey level. Produced via immunoSEQ multiplex PCR; TCRdb's table is partial and in-frame only. Of about 20,000 clones listed, approximately 92% are singletons. The sample in question was unsorted PBMCs, obtained 4.4 years after starting antiretroviral therapy. The receptors stem from a woman in her forties or fifties with HIV.

The chain employs TRBV7-2 and TRBJ2-7, with TRBD1 identical over 7 bases. The CDR3 totals 15 residues. J gave up 3 bases and V 1 base, and 6 bases lay outside the gene matches. Germline V CDR1 and CDR2: SGHTA, FQGNSA. The CDR3 DNA sequence: TGTGCCAGCAGCTTAGGCCCGGGACAGAGCTACGAGCAGTACTTC. Protein product: CASSLGPGQSYEQYF.

The chain is built from TRBV7-3 and TRBJ1-2, with TRBD1 matching over 8 bases. This CDR3 spans 15 amino acids. Germline V gene data show CDR1 as SGHTA and CDR2 as FQGTGA. V shed 5 bases, J shed 8 bases, and the junction held 13 bases outside the gene matches. This CDR3 is CASSPLTGEEGGYTF. The CDR3 nucleotides are TGTGCCAGCAGCCCGTTGACAGGGGAGGAGGGAGGCTACACCTTC.

CDR3 nucleotide sequence: TGTGCCAGCAGCGACAGGTCGGGGTCCCTCGTGCACACCATATATTTT. It yields the protein CASSDRSGSLVHTIYF. V gene TRBV7-9 combines with J gene TRBJ1-3; D is possibly TRBD1 (6 bases). Germline V lookup: CDR1 SEHNR, CDR2 FQNEAQ (reference sequence). V lost 5 bases to trimming and J lost 8 bases, with 22 bases between them. The CDR3 loop spans 16 amino acids. Variable domain in full (rest from reference TRBV7-9 and TRBJ1-3): DTGVSQNPRHKITKRGQNVTFRCDPISEHNRLYWYRQTLGQGPEFLTYFQNEAQLEKSRLLSDRFSAERPKGSFSTLEIQRTEQGDSAMYLCASSDRSGSLVHTIYFGEGSWLTVV.

This chain uses TRBV9 with TRBJ1-2; tentatively, D is TRBD1 (5 bases). V was pared by 0 bases and J by 8 bases, with 20 bases between. This CDR3 spans 16 amino acids. The germline CDR1 and CDR2 sequences are SGDLS and YYNGEE. As DNA, the CDR3 is TGTGCCAGCAGCGTAGCAAAGGTGGGGGGGACGGAAGGCTACACCTTC. Protein product: CASSVAKVGGTEGYTF. Supplemented by reference TRBV9 and TRBJ1-2, the full variable domain reads DSGVTQTPKHLITATGQRVTLRCSPRSGDLSVYWYQQSLDQGLQFLIQYYNGEERAKGNILERFSAQQFPDLHSELNLSSLELGDSALYFCASSVAKVGGTEGYTFGSGTRLTVV.

This chain connects TRBV12-5 to TRBJ2-2, with 10 bases aligning to TRBD1. Germline V CDR1 and CDR2: LGHNT, FRNRAP. This CDR3 is built from 16 residues. Trimming took 5 bases from V and 5 from J; bases not matched to a gene: 8. The CDR3 is CASGQGQGRFTGELFF. The CDR3 region has the DNA TGTGCTAGTGGTCAGGGACAGGGGAGATTTACCGGGGAGCTGTTTTTT.

This sequence joins TRBV19 and TRBJ1-2; no firm D call. Per germline, CDR1 LNHDA and CDR2 SQIVND (reference sequence). Trimming took off 1 base at V and 0 bases at J, with 15 bases between the two ends. The CDR3 covers 17 residues. The CDR3 bases are TGTGCCAGTAGTATAGTGGCCGCCGCGCCTTCTAACTATGGCTACACCTTC. Translating it yields CASSIVAAAPSNYGYTF.

CDR3 amino acids: CASSRGFRLPYTEAFF. In nucleotides, the CDR3 is TGTGCCAGTAGTCGTGGTTTTCGGCTTCCTTACACTGAAGCTTTCTTT. The chain combines TRBV19 with TRBJ1-1, with D uncertain. The CDR3 contains 16 residues. V lost 5 bases, J lost 3 bases, and 19 bases lay in between. CDR1 and CDR2 (germline): LNHDA, SQIVND (reference sequence).

The rearrangement links TRBV6-4 to TRBJ2-1; TRBD1 might be the D (5 bases). The length of the CDR3 is 19 residues. Trimming pared 3 bases from V and 0 bases from J, leaving 21 bases between. Germline CDR1 is MRHNA and CDR2 is SNTAGT. Here the CDR3 reads CASSEGAVTVGHSYNEQFF. CDR3 DNA sequence: TGTGCCAGCAGTGAGGGTGCGGTAACTGTGGGGCACTCCTACAATGAGCAGTTCTTC.

The V gene is TRBV7-9, the J gene TRBJ2-5; 8 bases are shared with TRBD2. Germline CDR1 SEHNR, CDR2 FQNEAQ (reference sequence). The CDR3 has 13 amino acids. Trimming removed 3 bases from V and 5 bases from J; junction bases left unmatched: 2. The CDR3 is CASSFTGGETQYF. DNA of the CDR3: TGTGCCAGCAGCTTCACGGGGGGGGAGACCCAGTACTTC.

The chain is built from TRBV5-1 and TRBJ2-6; 7 bases are shared with TRBD2. CDR1 SGHRS and CDR2 YFSETQ come from the germline V gene. CDR3 length equals 20 residues. V dropped 4 bases and J dropped 0; count of bases not matched to a gene: 16. The CDR3 region is CASSISLRAWGGSGANVLTF. The CDR3 DNA reads TGCGCCAGCAGCATTAGCCTCAGGGCGTGGGGGGGCTCTGGGGCCAACGTCCTGACTTTC.

The chain uses TRBV28 and TRBJ1-5, with 9 nucleotides matching TRBD1. The CDR3 has 16 amino acids. Germline V lookup: CDR1 MDHEN, CDR2 SYDVKM. The trim removed 5 bases at V and 6 bases at J, leaving 11 bases unmatched. CDR3 DNA: TGTGCCAGCAGTCCACCGGGGACAGGGTCAGGTCAGCCCCAGCATTTT. Protein product: CASSPPGTGSGQPQHF.

V usage is TRBV19 and J usage is TRBJ1-1; D perhaps matches TRBD1 (5 bases). CDR3 size: 15 residues. Trimming cost V 5 bases and J 1 base, with 14 bases left between them. Germline V gene lookup returns CDR1 LNHDA and CDR2 SQIVND (reference sequence). CDR3 sequence: CASSPENGANTEAFF. Here the CDR3 DNA reads TGTGCCAGTAGTCCCGAAAATGGGGCGAACACTGAAGCTTTCTTT.

This sequence joins TRBV11-3 and TRBJ2-3, with 10 nucleotides matching TRBD2. The CDR3 covers 17 residues. The V gene's germline CDR1 is SGHNT and CDR2 YENEEA. V dropped 5 bases and J dropped 0; count of bases not matched to a gene: 8. In nucleotides, the CDR3 is TGTGCCAGCAGCCATCCTAGCGGGGGCCCCAGCACAGATACGCAGTATTTT. As protein: CASSHPSGGPSTDTQYF.

This clone is a singleton in its sample. V is TRBV5-1 and J is TRBJ1-6; the D is unclear. The CDR3 sequence is 15 residues long. Trimming took off 2 bases at V and 6 bases at J, with 12 bases between the two ends. Germline values: CDR1 SGHRS, CDR2 YFSETQ. The CDR3 coding sequence is TGCGCCAGCAGCTTATTCGGGGAGGGTAATTCACCCCTCCACTTT. It encodes CASSLFGEGNSPLHF.

The chain recombines TRBV15 with TRBJ1-1; D is uncertain. This CDR3 is 11 amino acids long. Germline CDR1 reads LNHNV; CDR2 reads YYDKDF (reference sequence). Trimming removed 3 bases at V and 3 bases at J, with 2 bases between. For the CDR3, the DNA is TGTGCCACCAGCAGGCACACTGAAGCTTTCTTT. Amino acids: CATSRHTEAFF.

This rearrangement joins TRBV6-5 to TRBJ2-5, with 7 nucleotides matching TRBD2. Germline-derived CDR1 and CDR2 are MNHEY and SVGAGI. The CDR3 contains 16 residues. The ends lost 0 bases at V and 2 bases at J; junction bases unmatched: 6. This CDR3 is CASSYSRAGNQETQYF. CDR3 DNA: TGTGCCAGCAGTTACTCGAGAGCGGGGAATCAAGAGACCCAGTACTTC.

The CDR3 nucleotides read TGTGCCTGGATAACGGACAGGGGGTCAGGCTACACCTTC. This gives the protein CAWITDRGSGYTF. The chain uses TRBV30 and TRBJ1-2, with 10 positions matching TRBD1. Unmatched junction bases numbered 7, after V lost 4 bases and J lost 8 bases. CDR1 is GTSNPN, CDR2 SVGIG, per germline (reference sequence). This CDR3 has 13 amino acids.

The V gene is TRBV7-8, the J gene TRBJ2-1, with a possible D match to TRBD1 (5 bases). Deletions cut 5 bases from V and 0 bases from J, with 17 bases between. The CDR3 extends over 17 amino acids. CDR1 is SGHVS, CDR2 FQNEAQ, per germline. The CDR3 nucleotides are TGTGCCAGCAGCCCCGGTTGGGGCTCAAGCTCCTACAATGAGCAGTTCTTC. This translates into CASSPGWGSSSYNEQFF. The full variable domain, rest sourced from reference TRBV7-8 and TRBJ2-1, is GAGVSQSPRYKVAKRGQDVALRCDPISGHVSLFWYQQALGQGPEFLTYFQNEAQLDKSGLPSDRFFAERPEGSVSTLKIQRTQQEDSAVYLCASSPGWGSSSYNEQFFGPGTRLTVL.